These T cell receptor beta chains were read from a single sample in a study of vaccination and CD4 T cells after COVID-19. In TCRdb, the PCR reads were re-called with MiXCR into one record per CDR3 protein. In the table there are more than 15,000 distinct CDR3 sequences, 45% to 65% of which are singletons. Antigens for these TCRs are unknown. Sample: CD4+ T cells from blood, cultured in vitro. The receptors here all came from a human donor who had recovered from COVID-19. Both conserved end residues are part of each CDR3. The D gene is left open where the match is weak. Size tells how often a clone was seen (once, few, many) or the class of an expanded clone, and some rows leave it out.

J | size | D | V | CDR3 | DNA
TRBJ2-1 | NA | NA | TRBV5-1 | CASSTGPEGAHNEQFF | TGCGCCAGCAGCACTGGCCCGGAGGGCGCCCACAATGAGCAGTTCTTC
TRBJ2-5 | NA | TRBD2 | TRBV6-1 | CASRLGLPETQYF | TGTGCCAGCAGGTTGGGACTACCAGAGACCCAGTACTTC
TRBJ2-1 | NA | TRBD1 | TRBV6-1 | CASGLTDRANNEQFF | TGTGCCAGCGGACTTACAGACAGGGCGAACAATGAGCAGTTCTTC
TRBJ1-5 | NA | NA | TRBV6-5 | CASSYRDTQHF | TGTGCCAGCAGTTATAGGGATACGCAGCATTTT
TRBJ2-7 | NA | NA | TRBV20-1 | CSARDLGGRHREQYF | TGCAGTGCTAGAGATCTCGGGGGACGACACCGCGAGCAGTACTTC
TRBJ2-7 | few | TRBD2 | TRBV11-1 | CASSSRTSGRPPYEQYF | TGTGCCAGCAGCTCAAGGACTAGCGGGCGGCCTCCCTACGAGCAGTACTTC
TRBJ2-3 | NA | NA | TRBV30 | CAWSNAGTDTQYF | TGTGCCTGGTCTAACGCGGGCACAGATACGCAGTATTTT
TRBJ2-1 | NA | NA | TRBV20-1 | CSAKSSSESDRFF | TGCAGTGCTAAATCTAGCTCTGAGTCTGATAGGTTCTTC
TRBJ1-5 | NA | NA | TRBV25-1 | CASPPLTQPQHF | TGTGCCAGCCCTCCACTCACACAGCCCCAGCATTTT
TRBJ2-2 | NA | NA | TRBV25-1 | CASSESTGSYTGELFF | TGTGCCAGCAGTGAATCTACAGGGTCATACACCGGGGAGCTGTTTTTT
TRBJ2-5 | NA | TRBD1 | TRBV19 | CASSTTGGEETQYF | TGTGCCAGTAGCACTACAGGGGGCGAGGAGACCCAGTACTTC
TRBJ1-5 | once | NA | TRBV7-2 | CASSLGGRLDQPQHF | TGTGCCAGCAGCTTGGGTGGCAGGTTGGATCAGCCCCAGCATTTT
TRBJ1-4 | NA | TRBD1 | TRBV6-1 | CASSRDRRQASTNEKLFF | TGTGCCAGCAGTCGGGACAGGCGACAAGCATCAACTAATGAAAAACTGTTTTTT
TRBJ1-6 | NA | TRBD1 | TRBV7-8 | CASSKLTGADSPLHF | TGTGCCAGCAGTAAACTCACAGGGGCGGATTCACCCCTCCACTTT
TRBJ2-5 | NA | NA | TRBV25-1 | CASSDPAGGRVGKTQYF | TGTGCCAGCAGTGACCCGGCTGGGGGGAGAGTCGGAAAGACCCAGTACTTC
TRBJ1-3 | few | NA | TRBV15 | CATSWGPASSGNTIYF | TGTGCCACCAGCTGGGGTCCCGCGTCCTCTGGAAACACCATATATTTT
TRBJ2-5 | NA | NA | TRBV6-2/TRBV6-3 | CASSRPQDRETQYF | TGTGCCAGCAGTCGCCCGCAAGATCGAGAGACCCAGTACTTC
TRBJ1-1 | NA | TRBD1 | TRBV6-1 | CASRQGVGWNSEAFF | TGTGCCAGCAGACAGGGGGTAGGGTGGAACTCTGAAGCTTTCTTT
TRBJ2-5 | NA | TRBD2 | TRBV6-1 | CASYDPWEGETQYF | TGTGCCAGCTATGACCCTTGGGAGGGAGAGACCCAGTACTTC
TRBJ2-1 | NA | NA | TRBV11-3 | CASSLRGFYNEQFF | TGTGCCAGCAGCTTACGAGGTTTCTACAATGAGCAGTTCTTC
TRBJ2-6 | few | TRBD2 | TRBV7-2 | CASSRGGAGANVLTF | TGTGCCAGCAGCCGGGGGGGGGCTGGGGCCAACGTCCTGACTTTC
TRBJ2-5 | NA | TRBD2 | TRBV27 | CASSPGLAGVTAQYF | TGTGCCAGCAGTCCGGGACTAGCGGGAGTTACGGCCCAGTACTTC
TRBJ1-5 | few | TRBD1 | TRBV20-1 | CSAPTGGSNQPQHF | TGCAGTGCGCCGACAGGGGGCAGCAATCAGCCCCAGCATTTT
TRBJ2-7 | NA | NA | TRBV7-2 | CASSLDGTRGRYEQYF | TGTGCCAGCAGCTTAGACGGGACTCGGGGCCGCTACGAGCAGTACTTC
TRBJ2-3 | few | NA | TRBV20-1 | CSARDGAGFTDTQYF | TGCAGTGCTAGAGATGGGGCGGGATTCACAGATACGCAGTATTTT
TRBJ1-1 | NA | TRBD1 | TRBV6-1 | CASRPQQGATEAFF | TGTGCCAGCAGACCTCAACAGGGGGCCACTGAAGCTTTCTTT
TRBJ2-5 | few | NA | TRBV6-5 | CASSYRLAQETQYF | TGTGCCAGCAGTTACAGGCTAGCACAAGAGACCCAGTACTTC
TRBJ2-7 | NA | NA | TRBV6-1 | CASSELRTANPYEQYF | TGTGCCAGCAGTGAACTTAGGACAGCAAATCCCTACGAGCAGTACTTC
TRBJ2-5 | NA | TRBD2 | TRBV6-5 | CASSYSEGLAGGEQETQYF | TGTGCCAGCAGTTACTCTGAGGGACTAGCGGGGGGGGAACAAGAGACCCAGTACTTC
TRBJ2-7 | few | NA | TRBV20-1 | CSARAPSTPYEQYF | TGCAGTGCTAGAGCCCCCTCAACACCCTACGAGCAGTACTTC
TRBJ1-2 | NA | NA | TRBV12-3/TRBV12-4 | CASSEGRRGYTF | TGTGCCAGCAGTGAAGGGCGGAGAGGCTACACCTTC
TRBJ2-7 | NA | TRBD2 | TRBV7-3 | CASSLRGAASGQSSYEQYF | TGTGCCAGCAGCTTAAGAGGGGCGGCTAGCGGGCAGAGCTCCTACGAGCAGTACTTC
TRBJ2-5 | NA | TRBD1 | TRBV7-8 | CASSTRTGEEETQYF | TGTGCCAGCAGCACCCGGACAGGGGAAGAAGAGACCCAGTACTTC
TRBJ1-1 | few | NA | TRBV7-9 | CASDSITIGSEAFF | TGTGCCAGCGACTCTATCACCATCGGGAGTGAAGCTTTCTTT
TRBJ1-2 | NA | NA | TRBV6-5 | CASSSSVGGDYGYTF | TGTGCCAGCAGTTCCTCCGTGGGAGGGGACTATGGCTACACCTTC
TRBJ1-2 | few | NA | TRBV6-1 | CASTFTQGRNYGYTF | TGTGCCAGCACCTTCACACAGGGCCGGAACTATGGCTACACCTTC
TRBJ1-6 | NA | NA | TRBV5-4 | CASRRSDGGNSPLHF | TGTGCCAGCAGACGTTCGGACGGCGGGAATTCACCCCTCCACTTT
TRBJ1-1 | few | NA | TRBV7-8 | CASSLNPGTEAFF | TGTGCCAGCAGCTTAAACCCTGGAACTGAAGCTTTCTTT
TRBJ1-1 | NA | NA | TRBV19 | CASSLSSGDTEAFF | TGTGCCAGTAGTTTGTCCTCAGGGGACACTGAAGCTTTCTTT
TRBJ1-2 | NA | TRBD1 | TRBV15 | CATSRDRGLGGYTF | TGTGCCACCAGCAGGGACAGGGGTCTAGGTGGCTACACCTTC
TRBJ2-1 | NA | NA | TRBV2 | CASSLGTIRGNEQFF | TGTGCCAGCAGTTTGGGGACAATCAGGGGCAATGAGCAGTTCTTC
TRBJ2-5 | NA | NA | TRBV7-2 | CASSGHGGQETQYF | TGTGCCAGCAGCGGGCACGGAGGCCAAGAGACCCAGTACTTC
TRBJ2-7 | NA | NA | TRBV11-3 | CASSLRQAYEQYF | TGTGCCAGCAGCTTAAGACAAGCCTACGAGCAGTACTTC
TRBJ2-7 | once | TRBD2 | TRBV19 | CASSIRRGGSYEQYF | TGTGCCAGTAGTATCCGGCGGGGGGGCTCCTACGAGCAGTACTTC
TRBJ1-6 | NA | NA | TRBV6-1 | CASSEATGERSPLHF | TGTGCCAGCAGTGAAGCGACGGGGGAAAGGTCACCCCTCCACTTT
TRBJ1-6 | NA | NA | TRBV6-9 | CASSYPNSPLHF | TGTGCCAGCAGTTATCCGAATTCACCCCTCCACTTT
TRBJ2-2 | NA | TRBD2 | TRBV6-2/TRBV6-3 | CASSYTRLAGGELFF | TGTGCCAGCAGTTACACACGACTAGCGGGCGGGGAGCTGTTTTTT